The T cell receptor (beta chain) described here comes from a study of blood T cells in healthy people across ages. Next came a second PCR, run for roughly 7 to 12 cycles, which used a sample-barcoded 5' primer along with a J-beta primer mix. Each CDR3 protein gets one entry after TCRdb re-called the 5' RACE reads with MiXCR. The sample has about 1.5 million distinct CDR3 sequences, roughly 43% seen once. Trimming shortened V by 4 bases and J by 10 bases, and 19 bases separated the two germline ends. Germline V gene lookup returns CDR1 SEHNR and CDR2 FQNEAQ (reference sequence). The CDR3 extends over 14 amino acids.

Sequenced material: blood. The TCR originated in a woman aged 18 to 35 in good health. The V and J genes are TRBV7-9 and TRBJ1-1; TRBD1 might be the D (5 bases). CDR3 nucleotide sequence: TGTGCCAGCAGCTCCGACAGTATAGGTTTGGGAGCTTTCTTT. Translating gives CASSSDSIGLGAFF.